The 10 T cell receptor beta chains reported below all come from one sample, sequenced in a study of metastatic and nonmetastatic thyroid tumors. Every patient was untreated before thyroid surgery. Using MiXCR, TCRdb re-called clones from the PCR reads. The data show some 36,000 clones, with about 17% seen just once and 6.2% held by the top ten. The sequenced material came from blood. Receptor source: a male donor with papillary thyroid cancer or a benign thyroid nodule (not recorded which). Some clones in this sample may be carry-over from other donors' samples.

A word on this clone: At one end the junction does not follow the germline gene, possibly because of a read error. The chain has TRBV7-2 and TRBJ2-1; D ambiguous. The germline gives CDR1 SGHTA, CDR2 FQGNSA. This CDR3 has 13 residues. The CDR3 loop is CASIRKGNNERFF. The CDR3 bases are TGTGCCAGCATCAGGAAAGGCAACAATGAGCGGTTCTTC.

The table lists this clone with many counts. V usage is TRBV7-6 and J usage is TRBJ2-5, with TRBD2 matching over 8 bases. Germline-derived CDR1 and CDR2 are SGHVS and FNYEAQ. The J segment lost 12 bases and the V segment lost 1 base, leaving 7 bases of the junction unmatched. The CDR3 has 13 residues. The DNA of the CDR3 is TGTGCCAGCAGCTTAGTGCCAGCGGGGGAGGAGTACTTC. It codes for CASSLVPAGEEYF. Full variable domain (remainder filled in from reference TRBV7-6 and TRBJ2-5): GAGVSQSPRYKVTKRGQDVALRCDPISGHVSLYWYRQALGQGPEFLTYFNYEAQQDKSGLPNDRFSAERPEGSISTLTIQRTEQRDSAMYRCASSLVPAGEEYFGPGTRLLVL.

This clone was seen at least ten times. The chain recombines TRBV25-1 with TRBJ1-6; D is unresolved. CDR3 length: 15 residues. The germline CDR1 and CDR2 sequences are MGHDK and SYGVNS. Trimming removed 4 bases from V and 14 bases from J, with 21 bases in between. CDR3 sequence: CASSGDPNAILTLHF. The DNA for the CDR3 is TGTGCCAGCAGTGGAGACCCCAATGCGATTTTGACCCTCCACTTT.

This clone was counted ten times or more. V is TRBV29-1 and J is TRBJ2-1; D is undetermined. CDR1 SQVTM and CDR2 ANQGSEA come from the germline V gene. The ends were cut back, 3 bases at V and 2 bases at J, with 5 bases in the middle. The CDR3 totals 12 residues. The CDR3 region has the DNA TGCAGCGTTGAGGTAGCCTACAATGAGCAGTTCTTC. Protein product: CSVEVAYNEQFF.

J is TRBJ2-7 and V is TRBV11-3; 9 nucleotides match TRBD1. The germline V gene encodes CDR1 SGHNT and CDR2 YENEEA. This CDR3 comprises 13 residues. V gave up 3 bases and J gave up 5 bases; unmatched junction bases: 2. The CDR3 coding sequence is TGTGCCAGCAGCTTCGGACAGGGGAACGAGCAGTACTTC. Encoded protein: CASSFGQGNEQYF.

This clone was counted at least ten times. The chain couples TRBV4-1 to TRBJ2-1; 7 nucleotides match TRBD2. The CDR3 runs to 15 residues. In germline, CDR1 is MGHRA, CDR2 YSYEKL. V shed 2 bases, J shed 4 bases, and the junction held 5 bases outside the gene matches. The CDR3: CASSQLAALYNEQFF. The CDR3 bases are TGCGCCAGCAGCCAACTAGCGGCCTTGTACAATGAGCAGTTCTTC.

This clone was recorded many times. The chain couples TRBV6-1 to TRBJ2-3, with 12 bases aligning to TRBD2. CDR3 size: 14 residues. V was pared by 8 bases and J by 7 bases, with 7 bases of the junction left unmatched. Germline CDR1 is MNHNS and CDR2 is SASEGT. In DNA, the CDR3 is TGTGCCAGCCTACTAGCGGGGGGAGTTAATACGCAGTATTTT. Its protein is CASLLAGGVNTQYF.

This clone was counted many times. In DNA form, the CDR3 reads TGTGCCAGCAACCCTCTACAAGGGGGACTTAATGAAAAACTGTTTTTT. This codes for CASNPLQGGLNEKLFF. This chain uses TRBV7-9 with TRBJ1-4, with TRBD1 as a possible D gene (6 bases). V shed 7 bases and J shed 4 bases, with 19 bases lying between them. CDR1 is SEHNR, CDR2 FQNEAQ, per germline (reference sequence). The CDR3 is made up of 16 amino acids. The whole variable domain, filled in from reference TRBV7-9 and TRBJ1-4, reads DTGVSQNPRHKITKRGQNVTFRCDPISEHNRLYWYRQTLGQGPEFLTYFQNEAQLEKSRLLSDRFSAERPKGSFSTLEIQRTEQGDSAMYLCASNPLQGGLNEKLFFGSGTQLSVL.

A note on this clone: Other nucleotide sequences in the sample specify the same CDR3. The chain employs TRBV9 and TRBJ2-7, with 9 bases lining up with TRBD1. The length of the CDR3 is 16 residues. V lost 4 bases and J lost 6; bases outside the gene matches: 14. Germline CDR1 reads SGDLS; CDR2 reads YYNGEE. This CDR3 reads CASSPRVGGQGAEQYF. DNA for the CDR3: TGTGCCAGCAGCCCACGGGTGGGGGGACAGGGCGCCGAGCAGTACTTC.

This sequence joins TRBV4-3 and TRBJ1-2; 9 positions agree with TRBD1. The CDR3 sequence is 15 residues long. V lost 1 base and J lost 4; bases outside the gene matches: 4. CDR1 is LGHNA and CDR2 is YSLEER in the germline V gene. For the CDR3, the DNA is TGCGCCAGCAGCCAAGGGGGACAGGGCCCCTATGGCTACACCTTC. This translates into CASSQGGQGPYGYTF.